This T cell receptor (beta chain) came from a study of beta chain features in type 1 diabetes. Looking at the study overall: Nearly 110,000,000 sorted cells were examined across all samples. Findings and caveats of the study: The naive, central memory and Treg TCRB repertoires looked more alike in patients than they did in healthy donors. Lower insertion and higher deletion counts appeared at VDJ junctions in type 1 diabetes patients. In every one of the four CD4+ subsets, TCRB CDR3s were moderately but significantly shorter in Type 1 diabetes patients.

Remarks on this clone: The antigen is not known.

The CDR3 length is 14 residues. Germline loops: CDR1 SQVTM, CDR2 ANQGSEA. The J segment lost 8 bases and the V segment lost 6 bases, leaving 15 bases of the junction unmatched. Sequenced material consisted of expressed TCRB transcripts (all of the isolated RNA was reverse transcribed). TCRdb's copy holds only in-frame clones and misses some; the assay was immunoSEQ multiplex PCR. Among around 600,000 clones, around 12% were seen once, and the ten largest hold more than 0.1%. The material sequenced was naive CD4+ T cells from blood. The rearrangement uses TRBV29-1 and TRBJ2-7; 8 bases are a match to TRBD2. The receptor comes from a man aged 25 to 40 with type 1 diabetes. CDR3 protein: CSVLRGATPEKQYF. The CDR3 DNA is TGCAGCGTCCTGCGGGGGGCCACGCCTGAGAAGCAGTACTTC.